A selection of T cell receptor beta chains follows, all from one sample in a study of T cell repertoires in cytomegalovirus infection. Their target antigens are unknown. TCRdb independently ran MiXCR on the reads; one entry per CDR3 protein. The profile covers under 95,000 distinct CDR3 sequences, with 45% to 50% appearing a single time and about 92% taken by the ten largest. Here the sequenced sample was CD8+ T cells from cultured PBMCs, taken from culture after CMV antigen stimulation. The receptor set was obtained from a human donor in good health (CMV status not recorded). Some clones in this sample may be carry-over from other donors' samples. Each CDR3 is given with its conserved first and last residue. The D gene is left open where the match is weak. Not every row has a clone size; where given, it reads once, few, many or a size class.

clone_size	d_call	v_call	j_call	cdr3_nt	cdr3_aa
few	-	TRBV4-1	TRBJ1-6	TGCGCCAGCAGCCTTCAAGGGAAGAAAGGCTATAATTCACCCCTCCACTTT	CASSLQGKKGYNSPLHF
few	-	TRBV7-9	TRBJ2-3	TGTGCCAGCAGCTCCATTCCCGATACGCAGTATTTT	CASSSIPDTQYF
-	TRBD1	TRBV7-2	TRBJ1-5	TGTGCCAGCAGCGGGACAGGGGGCAGGAAGAGCAATCAGCCCCAGCATTTT	CASSGTGGRKSNQPQHF
-	-	TRBV25-1	TRBJ2-7	TGTGCCAGCAGTGAGAGCAGGGGCCTAGTCTACGAGCAGTACTTC	CASSESRGLVYEQYF
many	TRBD1	TRBV7-8	TRBJ2-1	TGTGCCAGCAGCCCCCAGGGGGGGACAGGGCTTTTTTGGAATGAGCAGTTCTTC	CASSPQGGTGLFWNEQFF
-	TRBD2	TRBV11-2	TRBJ2-3	TGTGCCAGCAGCTCCCCATCGGGAGGCAGGACAGATACGCAGTATTTT	CASSSPSGGRTDTQYF
-	TRBD2	TRBV11-2	TRBJ2-1	TGTGCCAGCAGCCCTTGGCGGGGGGCCTACAATGAGCAGTTCTTC	CASSPWRGAYNEQFF
-	-	TRBV7-6	TRBJ1-1	TGTGCCAGCAGCTTAAAACCTGCGACAGCCACTGAAGCTTTCTTT	CASSLKPATATEAFF
-	-	TRBV7-6	TRBJ2-7	TGTGCCAGCAGCTTATCAGCCTCCTACGAGCAGTACTTC	CASSLSASYEQYF
-	-	TRBV10-3	TRBJ2-7	TGTGCCATCAGTGAGTGTCAGTCTTACTGCGAGCAGTACTTC	CAISECQSYCEQYF
few	-	TRBV4-2	TRBJ2-5	TGTGCCAGCAGCCAAGATGAAAGCGGGGAGACCCAGTACTTC	CASSQDESGETQYF
-	TRBD1	TRBV20-1	TRBJ1-2	TGCAGTGCTAGGACGATCAGGGGGGCCTTTGGGGGCTACACCTTC	CSARTIRGAFGGYTF
-	-	TRBV2	TRBJ1-5	TGTGCCAGCAGTGAAGCGCAGCTTAATCAGCCCCAGCATTTT	CASSEAQLNQPQHF
-	-	TRBV7-8	TRBJ1-2	TGTGCCAGCAGCTTAGGATTAGCTAACTATGGCTACACCTTC	CASSLGLANYGYTF
few	-	TRBV7-6	TRBJ2-2	TGTGCGACATCCCTCCAGGGGAACACCGGGGAGCTGTTTTTT	CATSLQGNTGELFF
many	TRBD2	TRBV7-2	TRBJ2-2	TGTGCCAGCAGCCCGGTGGGCCTAGCGGGAGAAGACGGGGAGCTGTTTTTT	CASSPVGLAGEDGELFF
few	-	TRBV28	TRBJ2-7	TGTGCCAGCAGGAGCAGGGGATACGAGCAGTACTTC	CASRSRGYEQYF
few	TRBD2	TRBV7-2	TRBJ2-1	TGTGCCAGCAGGACTAGCGGGAGGGGCAATGAGCAGTTCTTC	CASRTSGRGNEQFF
-	TRBD1	TRBV5-6	TRBJ1-3	TGTGCCAGCAGCATAGGGACAGCTGGAAACACCATATATTTT	CASSIGTAGNTIYF
few	-	TRBV5-6	TRBJ2-7	TGTGCCAGCAGCCCCGCCTTCGGATCCTACGAGCAGTACTTC	CASSPAFGSYEQYF
-	-	TRBV4-1	TRBJ1-3	TGCGCCAGCAGCCAGACGGACGGAAGAAACACCATATATTTT	CASSQTDGRNTIYF
-	-	TRBV6-1	TRBJ1-1	TGTGCCAGCAGTGAACAGGGAACTGAAGCTTTCTTT	CASSEQGTEAFF
-	-	TRBV12-3/TRBV12-4	TRBJ1-2	TGTGCCAGCAGTTTGTCCCCGGGCCCAATCGTGGGTGGCTACACCTTC	CASSLSPGPIVGGYTF
-	TRBD1	TRBV28	TRBJ2-7	TGTGCCAGCCACCCAAGGGACAGGGGAAAGGTGAACTACGAGCAGTACTTC	CASHPRDRGKVNYEQYF
many	-	TRBV7-2	TRBJ1-2	TGTGCCAGCAGCTTAGCGGGGGGGCAGGGCCTCTATGGCTACACCTTC	CASSLAGGQGLYGYTF
-	TRBD2	TRBV5-6	TRBJ2-5	TGTGCCAGCAGCTTGGAGATAGCGGGGGCTCAAGAGACCCAGTACTTC	CASSLEIAGAQETQYF
-	TRBD1	TRBV7-2	TRBJ2-1	TGTGCCAGCAGCCTCGGGACAGGGGACCGGTACAATGAGCAGTTCTTC	CASSLGTGDRYNEQFF